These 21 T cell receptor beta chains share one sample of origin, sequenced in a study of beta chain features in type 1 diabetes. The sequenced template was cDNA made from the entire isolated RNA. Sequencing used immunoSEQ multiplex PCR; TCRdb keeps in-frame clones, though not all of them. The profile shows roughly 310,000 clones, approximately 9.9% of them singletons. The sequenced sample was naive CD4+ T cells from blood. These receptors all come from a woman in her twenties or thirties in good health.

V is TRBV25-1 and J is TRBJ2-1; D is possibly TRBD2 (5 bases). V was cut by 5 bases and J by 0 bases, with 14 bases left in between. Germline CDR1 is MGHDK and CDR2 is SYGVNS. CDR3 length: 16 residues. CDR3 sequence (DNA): TGTGCCAGCAGTCCGAGGTCGGGGAGCTCCTACAATGAGCAGTTCTTC. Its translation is CASSPRSGSSYNEQFF.

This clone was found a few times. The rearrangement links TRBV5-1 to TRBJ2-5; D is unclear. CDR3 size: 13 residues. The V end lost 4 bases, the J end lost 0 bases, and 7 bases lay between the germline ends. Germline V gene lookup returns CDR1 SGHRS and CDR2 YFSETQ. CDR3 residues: CASSPDNQETQYF. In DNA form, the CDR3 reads TGCGCCAGCAGCCCCGACAACCAAGAGACCCAGTACTTC.

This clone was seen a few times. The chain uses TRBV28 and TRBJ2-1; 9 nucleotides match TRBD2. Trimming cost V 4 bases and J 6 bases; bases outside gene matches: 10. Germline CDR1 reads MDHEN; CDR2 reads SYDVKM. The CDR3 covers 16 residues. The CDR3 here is CASSSLMAGGPNEQFF. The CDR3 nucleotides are TGTGCCAGCAGTTCCCTAATGGCGGGAGGGCCCAATGAGCAGTTCTTC.

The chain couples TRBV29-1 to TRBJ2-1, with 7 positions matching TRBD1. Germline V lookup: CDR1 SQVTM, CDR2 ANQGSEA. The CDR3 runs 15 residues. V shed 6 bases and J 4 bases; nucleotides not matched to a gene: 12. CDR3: CSVDSTGVGYNEQFF. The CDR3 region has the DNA TGCAGCGTGGACTCCACAGGGGTAGGATACAATGAGCAGTTCTTC.

The CDR3 is CASSYSQGLLYGYTF. DNA of the CDR3: TGTGCCAGCAGTTACTCACAGGGTCTCCTCTATGGCTACACCTTC. The chain combines TRBV6-5 with TRBJ1-2; D may be TRBD1 (6 bases). Germline loops: CDR1 MNHEY, CDR2 SVGAGI. The CDR3 is 15 amino acids. V gave up 0 bases and J gave up 4 bases, with 12 bases separating them.

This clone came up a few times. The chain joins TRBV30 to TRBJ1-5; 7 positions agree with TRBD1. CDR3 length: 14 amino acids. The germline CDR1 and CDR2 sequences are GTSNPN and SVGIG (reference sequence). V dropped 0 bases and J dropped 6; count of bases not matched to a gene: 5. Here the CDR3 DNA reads TGTGCCTGGAGTGTACAGGGGACGAGTCAGCCCCAGCATTTT. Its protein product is CAWSVQGTSQPQHF.

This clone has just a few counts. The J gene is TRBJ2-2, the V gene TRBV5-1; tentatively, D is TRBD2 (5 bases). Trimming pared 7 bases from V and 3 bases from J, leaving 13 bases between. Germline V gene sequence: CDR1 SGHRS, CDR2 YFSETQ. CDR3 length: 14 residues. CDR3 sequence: CASGRVMDTGELFF. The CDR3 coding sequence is TGCGCCAGCGGGCGGGTAATGGACACCGGGGAGCTGTTTTTT. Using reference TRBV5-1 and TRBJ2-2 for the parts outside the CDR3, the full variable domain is KAGVTQTPRYLIKTRGQQVTLSCSPISGHRSVSWYQQTPGQGLQFLFEYFSETQRNKGNFPGRFSGRQFSNSRSEMNVSTLELGDSALYLCASGRVMDTGELFFGEGSRLTVL.

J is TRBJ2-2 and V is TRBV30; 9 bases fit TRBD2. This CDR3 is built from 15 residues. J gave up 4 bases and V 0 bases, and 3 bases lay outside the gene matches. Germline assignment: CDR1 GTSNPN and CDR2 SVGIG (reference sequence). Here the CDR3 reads CAWSVGREGTGELFF. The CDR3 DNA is TGTGCCTGGAGTGTGGGGCGGGAGGGCACCGGGGAGCTGTTTTTT.

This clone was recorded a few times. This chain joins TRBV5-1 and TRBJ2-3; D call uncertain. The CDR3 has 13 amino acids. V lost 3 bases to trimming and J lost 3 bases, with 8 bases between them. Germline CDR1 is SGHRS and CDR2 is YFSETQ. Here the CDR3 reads CASSSLGTDTQYF. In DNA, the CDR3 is TGCGCCAGCAGCTCCCTCGGGACAGATACGCAGTATTTT.

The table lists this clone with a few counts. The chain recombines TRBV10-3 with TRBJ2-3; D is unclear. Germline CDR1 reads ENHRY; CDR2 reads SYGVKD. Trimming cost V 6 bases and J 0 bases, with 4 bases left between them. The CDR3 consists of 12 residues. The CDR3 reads CAISQSTDTQYF. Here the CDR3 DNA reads TGTGCCATCAGCCAGAGCACAGATACGCAGTATTTT.

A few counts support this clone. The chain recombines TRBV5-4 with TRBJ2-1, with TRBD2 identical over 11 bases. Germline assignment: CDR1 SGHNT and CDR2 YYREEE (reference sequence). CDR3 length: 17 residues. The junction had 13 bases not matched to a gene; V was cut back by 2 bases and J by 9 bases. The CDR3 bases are TGTGCCAGCAGCTTAACTCTACTAGCGGGAGTTGCGGTTGAGCAGTTCTTC. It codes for CASSLTLLAGVAVEQFF.

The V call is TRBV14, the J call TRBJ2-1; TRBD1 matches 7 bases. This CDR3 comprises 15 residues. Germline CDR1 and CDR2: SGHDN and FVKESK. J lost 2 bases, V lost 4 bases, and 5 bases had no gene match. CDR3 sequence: CASSPRQGPYNEQFF. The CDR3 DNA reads TGTGCCAGCAGCCCGCGACAGGGTCCCTACAATGAGCAGTTCTTC.

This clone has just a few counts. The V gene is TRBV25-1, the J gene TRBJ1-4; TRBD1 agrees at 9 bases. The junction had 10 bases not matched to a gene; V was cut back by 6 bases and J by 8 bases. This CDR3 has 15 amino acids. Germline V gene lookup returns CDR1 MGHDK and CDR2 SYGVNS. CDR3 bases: TGTGCCAGCAGCCTTACCGGGACAGGGTTGGAAAAACTGTTTTTT. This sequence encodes CASSLTGTGLEKLFF.

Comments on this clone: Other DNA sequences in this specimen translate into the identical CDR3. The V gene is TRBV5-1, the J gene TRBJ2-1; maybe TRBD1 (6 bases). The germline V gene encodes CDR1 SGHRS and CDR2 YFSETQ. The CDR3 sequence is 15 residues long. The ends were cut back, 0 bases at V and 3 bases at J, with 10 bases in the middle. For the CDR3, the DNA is TGCGCCAGCAGCTTGGGGGGGCAAGGCTACAATGAGCAGTTCTTC. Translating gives CASSLGGQGYNEQFF.

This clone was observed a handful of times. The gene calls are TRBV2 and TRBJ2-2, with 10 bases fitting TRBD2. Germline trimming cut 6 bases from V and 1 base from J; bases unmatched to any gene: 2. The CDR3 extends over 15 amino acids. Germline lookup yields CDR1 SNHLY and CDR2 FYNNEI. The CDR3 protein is CASSGLAVNTGELFF. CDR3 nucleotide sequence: TGTGCCAGCAGCGGACTAGCGGTGAACACCGGGGAGCTGTTTTTT.

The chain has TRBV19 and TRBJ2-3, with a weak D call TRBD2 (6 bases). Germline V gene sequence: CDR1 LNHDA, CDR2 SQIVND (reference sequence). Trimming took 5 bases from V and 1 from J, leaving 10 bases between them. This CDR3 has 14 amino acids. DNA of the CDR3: TGTGCCAGTAGTCAGACGGGGGGCACAGATACGCAGTATTTT. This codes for CASSQTGGTDTQYF.

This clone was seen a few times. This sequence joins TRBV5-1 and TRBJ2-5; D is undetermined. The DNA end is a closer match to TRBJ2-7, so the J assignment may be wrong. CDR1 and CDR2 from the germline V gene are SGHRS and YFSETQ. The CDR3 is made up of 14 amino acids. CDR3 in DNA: TGCGCCAGCAGTATGGTAGTGAGCTCCTACGAGCAGTACTTC. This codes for CASSMVVSSYEQYF.

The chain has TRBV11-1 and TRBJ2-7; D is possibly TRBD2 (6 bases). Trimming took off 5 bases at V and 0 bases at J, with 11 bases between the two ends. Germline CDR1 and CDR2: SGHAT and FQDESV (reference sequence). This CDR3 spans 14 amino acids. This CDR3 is CASSSGGISYEQYF. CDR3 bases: TGTGCCAGCAGCAGCGGAGGGATCTCCTACGAGCAGTACTTC. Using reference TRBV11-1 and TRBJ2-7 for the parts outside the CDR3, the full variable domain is EAEVAQSPRYKITEKSQAVAFWCDPISGHATLYWYRQILGQGPELLVQFQDESVVDDSQLPKDRFSAERLKGVDSTLKIQPAELGDSAMYLCASSSGGISYEQYFGPGTRLTVT.

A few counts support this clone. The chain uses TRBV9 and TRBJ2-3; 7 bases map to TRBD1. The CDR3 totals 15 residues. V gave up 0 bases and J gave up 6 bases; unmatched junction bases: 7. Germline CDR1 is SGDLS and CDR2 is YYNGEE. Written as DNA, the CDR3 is TGTGCCAGCAGCGTAGCTACAGGGGCTGGGGATACGCAGTATTTT. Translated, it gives CASSVATGAGDTQYF.

This CDR3 reads CASSQDTTVIYEQYF. For the CDR3, the DNA is TGTGCCAGCAGCCAGGATACGACAGTTATCTACGAGCAGTACTTC. J is TRBJ2-7 and V is TRBV4-2; D perhaps matches TRBD1 (5 bases). CDR3 length: 15 residues. Germline assignment: CDR1 LGHNA and CDR2 YNFKEQ. V lost 3 bases and J lost 3, with 15 bases in between.

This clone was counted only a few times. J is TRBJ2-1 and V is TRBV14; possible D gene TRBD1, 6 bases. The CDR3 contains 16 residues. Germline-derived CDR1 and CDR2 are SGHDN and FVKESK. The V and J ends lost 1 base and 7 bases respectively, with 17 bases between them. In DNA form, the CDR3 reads TGTGCCAGCAGCCAAGGCAGGGGCCCCATTCAAAATGAGCAGTTCTTC. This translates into CASSQGRGPIQNEQFF. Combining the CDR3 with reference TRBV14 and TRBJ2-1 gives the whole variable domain EAGVTQFPSHSVIEKGQTVTLRCDPISGHDNLYWYRRVMGKEIKFLLHFVKESKQDESGMPNNRFLAERTGGTYSTLKVQPAELEDSGVYFCASSQGRGPIQNEQFFGPGTRLTVL.